One and the same sample provided the 14 T cell receptor beta chains below, sequenced in a study of cytomegalovirus exposure and HLA in healthy donors. The PCR was carried out with 60 Vbeta primers and 13 Jbeta primers. Only in-frame clones appear in the TCRdb table, and some are missing; sequencing was by immunoSEQ multiplex PCR. The table records fewer than 200,000 clones, 87% of them present only once. Sequenced input: PBMCs. The source is a girl under three years old in good health and CMV-seronegative.

The chain couples TRBV7-2 to TRBJ2-7, with 9 bases lining up with TRBD1. V lost 5 bases, J lost 2 bases, and 4 bases stayed unmatched. This CDR3 contains 14 residues. CDR1 is SGHTA, CDR2 FQGNSA, per germline. DNA for the CDR3: TGTGCCAGCAGCGGACAGGGGTCCCCCTACGAGCAGTACTTC. It translates to CASSGQGSPYEQYF.

The chain combines TRBV5-1 with TRBJ2-5; D might be TRBD1 (5 bases). The CDR3 contains 15 residues. Germline CDR1 SGHRS, CDR2 YFSETQ. Trimming pared 0 bases from V and 7 bases from J, leaving 16 bases between. CDR3 amino acids: CASSLGQPLLWTQYF. Written as DNA, the CDR3 is TGCGCCAGCAGCTTGGGACAGCCCTTACTTTGGACCCAGTACTTC.

V usage is TRBV30 and J usage is TRBJ1-1, with 9 bases aligning to TRBD1. The CDR3 has 15 amino acids. Germline V gives CDR1 GTSNPN, CDR2 SVGIG (reference sequence). V gave up 3 bases and J gave up 8 bases; unmatched junction bases: 13. The CDR3 reads CAWSLNLQGADEAFF. For the CDR3, the DNA is TGTGCCTGGAGCCTAAATCTACAGGGGGCGGACGAAGCTTTCTTT.

The chain employs TRBV2 and TRBJ1-1; D uncertain. V lost 6 bases to trimming and J lost 0 bases, with 11 bases between them. This CDR3 spans 14 amino acids. From germline, CDR1 is SNHLY and CDR2 FYNNEI. The CDR3 DNA is TGTGCCAGCAGGAACAGATACATGAACACTGAAGCTTTCTTT. It specifies CASRNRYMNTEAFF.

This clone came up once. The chain joins TRBV30 to TRBJ2-1; 10 nucleotides match TRBD2. The CDR3 has 17 amino acids. The ends lost 1 base at V and 8 bases at J; junction bases unmatched: 14. The germline V gene has CDR1 GTSNPN and CDR2 SVGIG (reference sequence). CDR3 in amino acids: CAWSGKAGGPPRDEQFF. The CDR3 DNA reads TGTGCCTGGAGTGGAAAAGCGGGAGGGCCCCCTAGGGATGAGCAGTTCTTC.

This clone came up a few times. This chain links TRBV12-5 with TRBJ2-1; a possible D gene is TRBD2 (5 bases). The CDR3 is made up of 16 amino acids. CDR1 and CDR2 (germline): LGHNT, FRNRAP. V was cut by 7 bases and J by 2 bases, with 18 bases left in between. The CDR3 DNA is TGTGCTAGTGCCTTACGGGGAACCAAAGCCTACAATGAGCAGTTCTTC. Translating gives CASALRGTKAYNEQFF.

The chain is built from TRBV11-2 and TRBJ2-1; 7 nucleotides align to TRBD1. This CDR3 has 14 residues. Germline values: CDR1 SGHAT, CDR2 FQNNGV. V was clipped by 4 bases and J by 12 bases; unmatched bases: 12. The CDR3 DNA reads as TGTGCCAGCAGCTCACCCCGGACAGGTTCCATGCAGTTCTTC. Residues: CASSSPRTGSMQFF.

The gene calls are TRBV4-1 and TRBJ2-5; 7 bases agree with TRBD2. TRBJ2-7 explains the end of the DNA better; the J call may be wrong. The CDR3 consists of 15 residues. Germline values: CDR1 MGHRA, CDR2 YSYEKL. The CDR3 region has the DNA TGCGCCAGCAGCCAAGATGGGACTACACGTTACGAGCAGTACTTC. As protein: CASSQDGTTRYEQYF.

With regard to this clone: The junction does not match germline at one end; this may be a read error. The chain has TRBV4-1 and TRBJ2-4; 16 bases align to TRBD2. The CDR3 extends over 15 amino acids. CDR1 is MGHRA, CDR2 YSYEKL, per germline. The chain's CDR3 is CASSQDRGTSGGAFF. CDR3 nucleotide sequence: TGCGCCAGCAGCCAAGATAGGGGGACTAGCGGGGGGGCTTTCTTC.

This clone was detected only once. This rearrangement joins TRBV11-2 to TRBJ2-7, with 8 bases matching TRBD1. V gave up 5 bases and J gave up 3 bases; unmatched junction bases: 3. The CDR3 contains 13 residues. Germline CDR1 SGHAT, CDR2 FQNNGV. In nucleotides, the CDR3 is TGTGCCAGCAGCCCCGGACAGGGCTACGAGCAGTACTTC. Protein sequence: CASSPGQGYEQYF. Full variable domain (rest looked up from reference TRBV11-2 and TRBJ2-7): EAGVAQSPRYKIIEKRQSVAFWCNPISGHATLYWYQQILGQGPKLLIQFQNNGVVDDSQLPKDRFSAERLKGVDSTLKIQPAKLEDSAVYLCASSPGQGYEQYFGPGTRLTVT.

The genes are TRBV6-5 and TRBJ2-3; 13 nucleotides line up with TRBD2. Losses at the gene ends were 7 bases for V and 3 bases for J; bases not matched to a gene: 4. Looked up from germline, CDR1 is MNHEY and CDR2 is SVGAGI. The CDR3 has 15 amino acids. Here the CDR3 DNA reads TGTGCCAGCACCGGACTAGCGGGGGTGACAGATACGCAGTATTTT. The encoded protein is CASTGLAGVTDTQYF.

The CDR3 DNA is TGTGCCAGCAGCTCAGGCATCCGCTCTGGGGCCAACGTCCTGACTTTC. Protein: CASSSGIRSGANVLTF. J is TRBJ2-6 and V is TRBV9; D ambiguous. Germline loops: CDR1 SGDLS, CDR2 YYNGEE. The CDR3 loop spans 16 amino acids. V gave up 4 bases and J gave up 0 bases, with 11 bases separating them.

CDR3 residues: CASSYGENQPQHF. The DNA for the CDR3 is TGTGCCAGCAGTTATGGTGAGAATCAGCCCCAGCATTTT. The J gene is TRBJ1-5, the V gene TRBV6-5; D not resolved. CDR1 MNHEY and CDR2 SVGAGI come from the germline V gene. The germline V and J ends were trimmed by 3 bases and 4 bases, with 7 bases remaining between them. CDR3 length equals 13 residues.

A note on this clone: The same CDR3 can be traced to other DNA sequences in this sample. CDR3 nucleotides: TGCGCCAGCAGCCAAGCTTTCGACGAGCAGTACTTC. Its translation is CASSQAFDEQYF. The rearrangement uses TRBV4-1 and TRBJ2-7; no clear D gene. CDR1 and CDR2 from the germline V gene are MGHRA and YSYEKL. The CDR3 loop spans 12 amino acids. Trimming took off 1 base at V and 5 bases at J, with 6 bases between the two ends.